This T cell receptor (beta chain) derives from a study of cytomegalovirus exposure and HLA in healthy donors. Study as a whole: The platform used for the 120 validation repertoires matched that of the roughly 670 first-cohort repertoires, a later analysis reported.

On this clone itself: Its antigen is still unknown.

The CDR3 is made up of 18 amino acids. Losses at the gene ends were 5 bases for V and 4 bases for J; bases not matched to a gene: 17. Germline V gene lookup returns CDR1 MGHDK and CDR2 SYGVNS. Sequencing used immunoSEQ multiplex PCR; TCRdb keeps in-frame clones, though not all of them. The data contain hundreds of thousands of clones, 70% to 90% of them singletons. General study findings and limits: For most TCR sequences rarity was the rule, although some public TCRs occurred in many donors. TCR clusters originating in the first cohort tended to co-occur in the 120 validation repertoires, according to a later analysis.

Donors were drawn from the approximately 120-subject validation cohort, separate from the approximately 680-subject first cohort. The specimen was PBMCs. The chain recombines TRBV25-1 with TRBJ2-3, with TRBD2 identical over 8 bases. This sequence was found in a woman younger than 35 in good health and CMV-seronegative. CDR3 bases: TGTGCCAGCAGTCCCTGGGGGGGGGTCGGGAGGGCCGCAGATACGCAGTATTTT. Translation: CASSPWGGVGRAADTQYF.